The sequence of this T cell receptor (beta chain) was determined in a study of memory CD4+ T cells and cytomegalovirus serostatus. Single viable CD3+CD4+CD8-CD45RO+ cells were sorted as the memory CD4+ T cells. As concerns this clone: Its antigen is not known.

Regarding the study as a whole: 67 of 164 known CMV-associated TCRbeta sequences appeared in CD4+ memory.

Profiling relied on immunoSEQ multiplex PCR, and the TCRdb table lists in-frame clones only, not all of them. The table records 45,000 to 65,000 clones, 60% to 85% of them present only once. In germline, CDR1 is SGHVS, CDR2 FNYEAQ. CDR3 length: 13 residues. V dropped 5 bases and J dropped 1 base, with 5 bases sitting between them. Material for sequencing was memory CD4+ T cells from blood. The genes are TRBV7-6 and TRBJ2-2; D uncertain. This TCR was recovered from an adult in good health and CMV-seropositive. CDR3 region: CASSKGNTGELFF. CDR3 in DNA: TGTGCCAGCAGCAAAGGGAACACCGGGGAGCTGTTTTTT. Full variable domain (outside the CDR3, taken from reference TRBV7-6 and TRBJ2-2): GAGVSQSPRYKVTKRGQDVALRCDPISGHVSLYWYRQALGQGPEFLTYFNYEAQQDKSGLPNDRFSAERPEGSISTLTIQRTEQRDSAMYRCASSKGNTGELFFGEGSRLTVL.